Listed below are T cell receptor beta chains from one sample, sequenced in a study of blood T cell repertoires in COVID-19. This table comes from immunoSEQ multiplex PCR, and its TCRdb copy is limited to in-frame clones, with some not included. The table has about 190,000 clones, more than 70% seen once; the top ten hold 2.5% to 3%. The sequencing input was peripheral blood. The receptors were sampled from a woman older than 75 with active or convalescent COVID-19. The CDR3 runs from the conserved cysteine through the conserved F or W. A D gene is named only where the DNA matches it firmly. Expanded clones get a size class; other rows say once, few or many, or leave the size out.

>TRBV27|TRBJ2-7|11|.|.
TGTGCCAGCAGGAGGCGTGGGGAGCAGTACTTC
CASRRRGEQYF
>TRBV10-3|TRBJ2-2|15|TRBD2|.
TGTGCCACGCTGGGCGCGGGGGGGCCCGGCGGGGAGCTGTTTTTT
CATLGAGGPGGELFF
>TRBV6-5|TRBJ1-1|13|TRBD1|.
TGTGCCACGACAGGGGGCCTTTACACTGAAGCTTTCTTT
CATTGGLYTEAFF
>TRBV4-1|TRBJ2-7|13|.|.
TGCGCCAGCAGCGGGAGAGGAATAGCCGAGCAGTACTTC
CASSGRGIAEQYF
>TRBV5-1|TRBJ2-1|13|TRBD1|.
TGCGCCAGCAGCCTAGGACAGGCCAATGAGCAGTTCTTC
CASSLGQANEQFF
>TRBV5-1|TRBJ1-1|16|.|.
TGCGCCAGCAGCTTGGACAGCCTTAGAGATAACACTGAAGCTTTCTTT
CASSLDSLRDNTEAFF
>TRBV19|TRBJ1-6|16|TRBD1|.
TGTGCCAGTAGTATGGGGACAGTCTCCTATAATTCACCCCTCCACTTT
CASSMGTVSYNSPLHF
>TRBV7-9|TRBJ1-2|14|TRBD1|.
TGTGCCAGCAGCAGGGACAGGGCTAATCATGGCTACACCTTC
CASSRDRANHGYTF
>TRBV19|TRBJ1-5|15|TRBD1|.
TGTGCCAGTACTCAGACAGGGGGCGGCAATCAGCCCCAGCATTTT
CASTQTGGGNQPQHF
>TRBV19|TRBJ1-5|15|.|.
TGTGCCAGTACGACGGGTAGTTGGAGCAATCAGCCCCAGCATTTT
CASTTGSWSNQPQHF
>TRBV2|TRBJ1-5|15|.|.
TGTGCCAGCAGTGTACAGGGTTTAGGCAATCAGCCCCAGCATTTT
CASSVQGLGNQPQHF
>TRBV11-3|TRBJ2-1|12|.|.
TGTGCCAGCAGCCCTCTCCCCGGTGAGCAGTTCTTC
CASSPLPGEQFF
>TRBV19|TRBJ2-7|15|TRBD1|.
TGTGCCAGTAGTCCAACAGGGGCTAGCTCCTACGAGCAGTACTTC
CASSPTGASSYEQYF
>TRBV9|TRBJ2-3|11|.|.
TGTGCCAGCAGCACTCCCGGGAGGCAGTATTTT
CASSTPGRQYF
>TRBV10-3|TRBJ2-7|14|TRBD1|once
TGTGCCATCAGTGAAAGGGGGACAGGAGTCGAGCAGTACTTC
CAISERGTGVEQYF
>TRBV4-3|TRBJ1-2|15|.|once
TGCGCCAGCAGCCGGACCCGGGACTTGTTTGCCGGCTACACCTTC
CASSRTRDLFAGYTF
>TRBV27|TRBJ1-6|17|.|.
TGTGCCAGCAGTTACCATACCACAGGGCGCATTGGTTCACCCCTCCACTTT
CASSYHTTGRIGSPLHF
>TRBV19|TRBJ2-5|15|TRBD1|.
TGTGCCAGTAGTATAGGTCCGGACAGGGGAGAGACCCAGTACTTC
CASSIGPDRGETQYF
>TRBV13|TRBJ1-3|16|.|few
TGTGCCAGCAGCGGTCCGGGGGGCCACCTTGGAAACACCATATATTTT
CASSGPGGHLGNTIYF
>TRBV7-9|TRBJ1-2|13|TRBD1|.
TGTGCCAGCAGCTCCCGACAGGGGAATGGCTACACCTTC
CASSSRQGNGYTF
>TRBV29-1|TRBJ1-2|11|.|.
TGCAGCGTTGGACAGGACCATGGCTACATCTTC
CSVGQDHGYIF
>TRBV9|TRBJ2-1|18|TRBD2|few
TGTGCCAGCAGCGTAGCTAGCGGGGGGGCGAGCTCCTACAATGAGCAGTTCTTC
CASSVASGGASSYNEQFF
>TRBV4-2|TRBJ1-1|15|.|once
TGTGCCAGCAGCCATCCCCAGACAAGGAACACTGAAGCTTTCTTT
CASSHPQTRNTEAFF
>TRBV6-2/TRBV6-3|TRBJ2-1|16|TRBD1|.
TGTGCCAGCAGTGGAGGACCGGGACAGGGGAAGCATGAGCAGTTCTTC
CASSGGPGQGKHEQFF
>TRBV24-1|TRBJ1-2|12|TRBD1|.
TGTGCCACCAGTGATCCGCGGACAGGGTACACCTTC
CATSDPRTGYTF
>TRBV14|TRBJ1-6|15|.|.
TGTGCCAGCAGCCAAGACCGGTGGGGCTCCTCACCCCTCCACTTT
CASSQDRWGSSPLHF
>TRBV6-5|TRBJ2-1|15|TRBD2|.
TGTGCCAGCAGTTACTGGTCCGGGACTAGAACTGAGCAGTTCTTC
CASSYWSGTRTEQFF
>TRBV19|TRBJ1-3|14|TRBD1|.
TGTGCCAGCAACAGGGGGCTCTCTGGAAACACCATATATTTT
CASNRGLSGNTIYF
>TRBV5-1|TRBJ2-5|19|TRBD2|.
TGCGCCAGCAGCTTGGATCAGGTGGGGGGGACTAGCGGTGAAGAGACCCAGTACTTC
CASSLDQVGGTSGEETQYF
>TRBV5-1|TRBJ2-3|14|TRBD1|.
TGCGCCAGCAGCGCACAGGGGGCTGGAGATACGCAGTATTTT
CASSAQGAGDTQYF
>TRBV27|TRBJ2-7|14|.|few
TGTGCCAGCAGTTTATCGTGGGGGCAGGTCGAGCAGTACTTC
CASSLSWGQVEQYF
>TRBV5-6|TRBJ1-1|17|TRBD1|.
TGTGCCAGCAGCTTCCCAGGGACAGGGGGTGTCGGCACTGAAGCTTTCTTT
CASSFPGTGGVGTEAFF
>TRBV7-9|TRBJ1-2|13|.|once
TGTGCCAGCAGCTTTCACTCTCGCGATGGCTACACCTTC
CASSFHSRDGYTF
>TRBV30|TRBJ1-1|14|.|.
TGTGCCTGGAGTCCCCCCTTCCGGGGGGGTGAAGCTTTCTTT
CAWSPPFRGGEAFF
>TRBV27|TRBJ1-1|13|.|.
TGTGCCAGCTCCGTCTCGGTGAACACTGAAGCTTTCTTT
CASSVSVNTEAFF
>TRBV4-1|TRBJ2-3|16|TRBD2|.
TGCGCCAGCAGCCAAGATATAAGCGGGGGGTGGGATACGCAGTATTTT
CASSQDISGGWDTQYF
>TRBV3-1/TRBV3-2|TRBJ2-5|15|.|.
TGTGCCAGCAGCCAGGGGAACCATGGGGGGGAGACCCAGTACTTC
CASSQGNHGGETQYF
>TRBV25-1|TRBJ2-3|15|.|once
TGTGCCAGCAGTGAAGAAATTAGTCCCACAGATACGCAGTATTTT
CASSEEISPTDTQYF
>TRBV6-5|TRBJ1-6|15|.|.
TGTGCCAGCAGTCACTTGGGCAGGGACTCTTCACCCCTCCACTTT
CASSHLGRDSSPLHF
>TRBV7-8|TRBJ2-7|16|.|.
TGTGCCAGCAGCTTAGCGGAGTTTAGGAGCTCCTACGAGCAGTACTTC
CASSLAEFRSSYEQYF
>TRBV19|TRBJ1-2|15|.|.
TGTGCCAGTAGTCCATCGGACAGTTCCCCTGGGGGCTACACCTTC
CASSPSDSSPGGYTF
>TRBV10-3|TRBJ2-7|12|.|.
TGTGCCATCAGTGAGTCGAGGTCAGACTTTCGCTTC
CAISESRSDFRF
>TRBV29-1|TRBJ2-7|15|.|.
TGCAGCGTTGAATCATGGGGCAGGGAAATCTCCGAGCAGTACTTC
CSVESWGREISEQYF
>TRBV5-4|TRBJ1-4|15|TRBD1|once
TGTGCCAGCAGCTCAATACAGGGGATTAATGAAAAACTGTTTTTT
CASSSIQGINEKLFF
>TRBV28|TRBJ1-5|13|.|.
TGTGCCAGCAGAGACGGACAGTATCAGCCCCAGCATTTT
CASRDGQYQPQHF
>TRBV5-1|TRBJ2-3|15|TRBD1|.
TGCGCCAGCTCCTATGCGGGACAGGGTTCAGATACGCAGTATTTT
CASSYAGQGSDTQYF
>TRBV6-5|TRBJ1-5|15|.|.
TGTGCCAGCAGACCAGCGGACTTACGCAATCAGCCCCAGCATTTT
CASRPADLRNQPQHF
>TRBV7-6|TRBJ2-2|14|.|once
TGTGCCAGCAGCTTTTCTGCGAACACCGGGGAGCTGTTTTTT
CASSFSANTGELFF
>TRBV10-1|TRBJ1-1|13|.|.
TGCGCCAGCAGTGCACAGCAGAACACTGAAGCTTTCTTT
CASSAQQNTEAFF
>TRBV5-1|TRBJ1-1|16|TRBD1|.
TGCGCCAGCAGCACGGGGACAGGGGGGTTCGACACTGAAGCTTTCTTT
CASSTGTGGFDTEAFF
>TRBV4-1|TRBJ2-7|15|.|many
TGCGCCAGCAGCCAAGCGCGACAGGCCATCTACGAGCAGTACTTC
CASSQARQAIYEQYF
>TRBV6-5|TRBJ2-1|15|TRBD1|.
TGTGCCAGCACCGGACGAGGGGGCGCCTACAATGAGCAGTTCTTC
CASTGRGGAYNEQFF
>TRBV4-3|TRBJ2-1|14|TRBD1|.
TGCGCCAGCAGCCAAGGATCCAGGGACAGGTCGCAGTTCTTC
CASSQGSRDRSQFF